The 16 T cell receptor beta chains below all came from one sample that was sequenced in a study of regulatory T cells in long-lasting Graves disease. Time point noted: newly diagnosed GD, antithyroid drugs for less than 3 months. Generation of the TCR library employed RNA extracted from PBMCs. The TCR beta library used iRepertoire HTBI primers with Arm-PCR amplification of CDR3. TCRdb reprocessed the multiplex PCR reads via MiXCR and lists one record per CDR3 protein. The sample lists 400,000 to 500,000 distinct CDR3 sequences; less than 20% were seen once. These data were also reused for a study on T cells in Graves' hyperthyroidism and ophthalmopathy.

Sequencing was performed on peripheral blood mononuclear cells (PBMCs), taken at new diagnosis, from a patient treated with antithyroid drugs. These receptor sequences come from a woman aged 25 to 45 with Graves disease.

This clonotype showed up just a few times. In DNA form, the CDR3 reads TGTGCCAGCAGCGTAGCAGGCCTCGTCAATGAGCAGTTCTTC. Protein product: CASSVAGLVNEQFF. The genes are TRBV9 and TRBJ2-1; no clear D. The germline gives CDR1 SGDLS, CDR2 YYNGEE. Deletions cut 0 bases from V and 6 bases from J, with 10 bases between. The CDR3 has 14 residues. Full variable domain (rest looked up from reference TRBV9 and TRBJ2-1): DSGVTQTPKHLITATGQRVTLRCSPRSGDLSVYWYQQSLDQGLQFLIQYYNGEERAKGNILERFSAQQFPDLHSELNLSSLELGDSALYFCASSVAGLVNEQFFGPGTRLTVL.

This clonotype was recorded many times. This chain uses TRBV2 with TRBJ2-5, with 9 bases lining up with TRBD2. CDR1 is SNHLY and CDR2 is FYNNEI in the germline V gene. V gave up 6 bases and J gave up 1 base; unmatched junction bases: 9. The CDR3 consists of 16 residues. The CDR3 here is CASRPGVSGSQETQYF. In DNA form, the CDR3 reads TGTGCCAGCAGGCCCGGGGTTAGCGGGAGCCAAGAGACCCAGTACTTC.

With respect to this clonotype: One junction end does not reproduce the germline sequence, and a read error may be involved. The V gene is TRBV29-1, the J gene TRBJ2-1; 7 positions match TRBD2. CDR1 is SQVTM, CDR2 ANQGSEA, per germline. The CDR3 is 14 residues long. The CDR3 DNA follows: TGCAGCGTTGAACAGCGGGGACTATACAATGGGCAGTTCTTC. Protein sequence: CSVEQRGLYNGQFF.

This clonotype was seen ten or more times. The chain couples TRBV12-3 or TRBV12-4 to TRBJ2-1, with TRBD2 matching over 9 bases. Trimming removed 10 bases from V and 6 bases from J; junction bases left unmatched: 4. The CDR3 consists of 12 residues. CDR3 protein: CATAGGVNEQFF. The CDR3 region has the DNA TGTGCCACCGCGGGAGGGGTCAATGAGCAGTTCTTC.

The chain recombines TRBV28 with TRBJ2-6; D gene uncertain. CDR1 MDHEN and CDR2 SYDVKM come from the germline V gene. V lost 7 bases and J 1 base, leaving 14 bases between the germline ends. CDR3 length equals 16 residues. CDR3 amino acids: CASNGYASSGANVLTF. As DNA, the CDR3 is TGTGCCAGCAACGGGTACGCCTCTTCTGGGGCCAACGTCCTGACTTTC.

This clonotype was seen ten or more times. This rearrangement joins TRBV7-2 to TRBJ2-1, with TRBD2 matching 8 bases. This CDR3 is built from 17 residues. Germline V gene data show CDR1 as SGHTA and CDR2 as FQGNSA. With V trimmed by 5 bases and J by 3 bases, 12 bases remained unmatched. CDR3 sequence: CASSLAGSGDIYNEQFF. The CDR3 coding sequence is TGTGCCAGCAGCCTCGCGGGTAGCGGGGATATCTACAATGAGCAGTTCTTC.

The table lists this clonotype with a few counts. The V and J genes are TRBV20-1 and TRBJ1-2; D is perhaps TRBD1 (6 bases). Germline assignment: CDR1 DFQATT and CDR2 SNEGSKA (reference sequence). V lost 3 bases and J lost 7, with 21 bases in between. This CDR3 comprises 15 residues. The CDR3: CSARGTLQGGVGYTF. CDR3 coding DNA: TGCAGTGCTAGGGGTACGCTACAAGGGGGAGTTGGCTACACCTTC.

The rearrangement uses TRBV2 and TRBJ2-1, with D unresolved. V was trimmed by 1 base and J by 9 bases, leaving 10 bases between them. The CDR3 covers 13 residues. CDR1 is SNHLY, CDR2 FYNNEI, per germline. CDR3 sequence (DNA): TGTGCCAGCAGTGAAGAGTCCAACTCTGAGCAGTTCTTC. It yields the protein CASSEESNSEQFF.

There are a few counts of this clonotype. The V call is TRBV19, the J call TRBJ2-2; TRBD2 matches 10 bases. After removal of 7 bases from V and 7 bases from J, the junction contained 9 bases not matched to a gene. Germline-derived CDR1 and CDR2 are LNHDA and SQIVND (reference sequence). The length of the CDR3 is 15 residues. The CDR3 spells CASKREGHSSGELFF. CDR3 DNA sequence: TGTGCCAGTAAGCGGGAGGGCCATTCTAGCGGGGAGCTGTTTTTT.

Points on this clonotype: A much larger clone is a single base away; this may be a read error. This chain joins TRBV28 and TRBJ2-7; 7 positions match TRBD2. This CDR3 has 15 amino acids. Per the germline V gene, CDR1 is MDHEN and CDR2 is SYDVKM. Here the CDR3 DNA reads TGTGCCAGCAGTTTCGTGGGGGAGGGAACCTACAAGCAGTACTTC. Its translation: CASSFVGEGTYKQYF.

This clonotype has at least ten counts. V usage is TRBV20-1 and J usage is TRBJ2-1; the match to TRBD2 covers 9 bases. The CDR3 covers 15 residues. Germline CDR1 and CDR2: DFQATT and SNEGSKA (reference sequence). The V and J ends lost 0 bases and 4 bases, in that order; junction bases with no gene match: 4. The CDR3 is CSAREAGGWYNEQFF. CDR3 in DNA: TGCAGTGCTAGAGAAGCGGGGGGCTGGTACAATGAGCAGTTCTTC.

This clonotype was seen ten or more times. This chain joins TRBV20-1 and TRBJ2-1; a possible D gene is TRBD2 (6 bases). The CDR3 totals 14 residues. The V and J ends lost 3 bases and 2 bases respectively, with 11 bases between them. Germline assignment: CDR1 DFQATT and CDR2 SNEGSKA (reference sequence). Here the CDR3 DNA reads TGCAGTGCTAGGAAAAGGGAGGCCTACAATGAGCAGTTCTTC. This sequence encodes CSARKREAYNEQFF.

About this clonotype: The junction differs from germline at one of its ends, possibly a read error. V gene TRBV7-2 combines with J gene TRBJ2-7; weak D call: TRBD2 (5 bases). This CDR3 is 16 amino acids long. Germline V gene data show CDR1 as SGHTA and CDR2 as FQGNSA. CDR3 sequence: CASSSREGRPSSEQYF. CDR3 nucleotides: TGTGCCAGCAGCTCACGCGAGGGAAGGCCCTCCTCCGAGCAGTACTTC. The variable domain in full, completed from reference TRBV7-2 and TRBJ2-7, reads GAGVSQSPSNKVTEKGKDVELRCDPISGHTALYWYRQSLGQGLEFLIYFQGNSAPDKSGLPSDRFSAERTGGSVSTLTIQRTQQEDSAVYLCASSSREGRPSSEQYFGPGTRLTVT.

This clonotype came up many times. The chain recombines TRBV18 with TRBJ2-7; D ambiguous. V dropped 1 base and J dropped 4 bases, with 8 bases sitting between them. CDR3 length equals 13 residues. CDR1 is KGHSH, CDR2 LQKENI, per germline. The CDR3 spells CASSPLPNYEQYF. The CDR3 coding sequence is TGTGCCAGCTCACCACTCCCGAATTACGAGCAGTACTTC.

This clonotype showed up just once. The chain links TRBV30 to TRBJ1-4; D perhaps matches TRBD1 (6 bases). CDR1 and CDR2 from the germline V gene are GTSNPN and SVGIG (reference sequence). The CDR3 is 15 amino acids. V was trimmed by 4 bases and J by 2 bases, leaving 14 bases between them. The chain's CDR3 is CAWTTGTRTNEKLFF. The CDR3 nucleotides are TGTGCCTGGACCACCGGGACAAGGACTAATGAAAAACTGTTTTTT.

This chain connects TRBV14 to TRBJ2-2; unclear D gene. From germline, CDR1 is SGHDN and CDR2 FVKESK. V dropped 2 bases and J dropped 1 base, with 8 bases sitting between them. This CDR3 contains 15 residues. The CDR3: CASSQIGQNTGELFF. In DNA, the CDR3 is TGTGCCAGCAGCCAAATCGGGCAGAACACCGGGGAGCTGTTTTTT.